A single sample is the source of the 32 T cell receptor beta chains below, sequenced in a study of CD8+ T cells in alopecia areata. Treatment described: oral pan-JAK inhibitor, 5-10 mg twice daily. The authors extracted RNA and reverse transcribed it into cDNA as the sequencing template. Clones were sequenced by immunoSEQ multiplex PCR, and TCRdb holds only the in-frame ones, with some missing. The data hold 170,000 or so clones, with roughly three fifths observed a single time. The sequencing here drew on CD8+ T cells sorted from blood, taken at week 24, from a patient treated with tofacitinib. Every receptor here comes from a human donor with alopecia areata.

This clone was counted only a few times. The chain is built from TRBV9 and TRBJ2-2; possibly TRBD1 for D (5 bases). The CDR3 covers 17 residues. The V gene's germline CDR1 is SGDLS and CDR2 YYNGEE. V shed 1 base and J shed 0 bases, with 13 bases lying between them. Here the CDR3 DNA reads TGTGCCAGCAGCGTATTAGGGGTAGTCGCGAACACCGGGGAGCTGTTTTTT. Amino acid sequence: CASSVLGVVANTGELFF.

This clone was recorded a few times. This chain links TRBV13 with TRBJ2-2; TRBD1 aligns across 8 bases. Germline CDR1 PRHDT, CDR2 FYEKMQ (reference sequence). The V segment lost 6 bases and the J segment 2 bases; nucleotides outside the gene matches: 5. The CDR3 sequence is 15 residues long. The CDR3 loop is CASRPGQGNTGELFF. For the CDR3, the DNA is TGTGCCAGCAGGCCAGGACAGGGAAACACCGGGGAGCTGTTTTTT.

This chain links TRBV7-8 with TRBJ2-1; D gene unclear. Germline V gives CDR1 SGHVS, CDR2 FQNEAQ. The V gene lost 7 bases and the J gene lost 0 bases, with 13 bases spanning the gap. CDR3 size: 15 residues. CDR3 protein: CASTLQSSSYNEQFF. Here the CDR3 DNA reads TGTGCCAGCACTCTCCAGAGCAGCTCCTACAATGAGCAGTTCTTC.

V and J are TRBV10-3 and TRBJ2-4; 9 positions match TRBD1. The V gene end was trimmed by 9 bases and the J gene end by 6 bases; junction bases not matched to a gene: 9. CDR3 length equals 14 residues. CDR1 and CDR2 (germline): ENHRY, SYGVKD. CDR3 bases: TGTGCCATACGGGACAGGGACCACTCAAACATTCAGTACTTC. Translation: CAIRDRDHSNIQYF.

The rearrangement uses TRBV10-3 and TRBJ1-2; 8 nucleotides agree with TRBD1. CDR1 ENHRY and CDR2 SYGVKD come from the germline V gene. Losses at the gene ends were 0 bases for V and 7 bases for J; bases not matched to a gene: 1. This CDR3 is 13 amino acids long. The CDR3 spells CAISESGQGGYTF. As DNA, the CDR3 is TGTGCCATCAGTGAGTCCGGACAGGGTGGCTACACCTTC.

Only a few counts were recorded for this clone. The chain recombines TRBV19 with TRBJ1-2; 11 bases match TRBD1. Germline assignment: CDR1 LNHDA and CDR2 SQIVND (reference sequence). J gave up 4 bases and V 8 bases, and 6 bases lay outside the gene matches. This CDR3 has 14 amino acids. The CDR3 nucleotides are TGTGCCAGTTCCCGGACAGGGGGCTTCTATGGCTACACCTTC. It translates to CASSRTGGFYGYTF. The full variable domain, its missing parts supplied by reference TRBV19 and TRBJ1-2, is DGGITQSPKYLFRKEGQNVTLSCEQNLNHDAMYWYRQDPGQGLRLIYYSQIVNDFQKGDIAEGYSVSREKKESFPLTVTSAQKNPTAFYLCASSRTGGFYGYTFGSGTRLTVV.

The chain links TRBV15 to TRBJ1-2; 8 nucleotides match TRBD1. Germline loops: CDR1 LNHNV, CDR2 YYDKDF (reference sequence). V was clipped by 3 bases and J by 4 bases; unmatched bases: 7. This CDR3 comprises 15 residues. CDR3 bases: TGTGCCACCAGCAGTCCAGGGGGCGAGCGCTATGGCTACACCTTC. This gives the protein CATSSPGGERYGYTF.

The chain links TRBV29-1 to TRBJ2-7, with 12 positions matching TRBD2. CDR3 length equals 13 residues. Germline V gene lookup returns CDR1 SQVTM and CDR2 ANQGSEA. The V gene end was trimmed by 7 bases and the J gene end by 2 bases; junction bases not matched to a gene: 3. The CDR3 is CSASSGGAYEQYF. In DNA, the CDR3 is TGCAGCGCCTCTAGCGGGGGGGCCTACGAGCAGTACTTC.

This clone was picked up a small number of times. The chain employs TRBV11-2 and TRBJ2-1, with 9 bases identical to TRBD1. The CDR3 length is 14 residues. Germline CDR1 reads SGHAT; CDR2 reads FQNNGV. Germline trimming cut 5 bases from V and 7 bases from J; bases unmatched to any gene: 6. As DNA, the CDR3 is TGTGCCAGCAGCCACCGGGACAGGGCGAATGAGCAGTTCTTC. As protein: CASSHRDRANEQFF.

This clone was counted only a few times. This chain joins TRBV29-1 and TRBJ2-4, with TRBD1 matching 12 bases. The CDR3 length is 12 residues. Unmatched junction bases numbered 3, after V lost 4 bases and J lost 11 bases. The V gene's germline CDR1 is SQVTM and CDR2 ANQGSEA. DNA for the CDR3: TGCAGCGTTGGAGGGGACAGGGGGCTTCAGTACTTC. This translates into CSVGGDRGLQYF.

The DNA for the CDR3 is TGTGCCAGCAGTGAAGATGTGGGGACAGGGATTAACTATGGCTACACCTTC. Amino acid sequence: CASSEDVGTGINYGYTF. V and J are TRBV6-1 and TRBJ1-2; 9 positions match TRBD1. Germline V gives CDR1 MNHNS, CDR2 SASEGT. The CDR3 spans 17 residues. The junction had 7 bases not matched to a gene; V was cut back by 1 base and J by 1 base.

The gene calls are TRBV4-1 and TRBJ1-5; D gene uncertain. V was trimmed by 2 bases and J by 3 bases, leaving 11 bases between them. Germline V CDR1 and CDR2: MGHRA, YSYEKL. This CDR3 is 15 amino acids long. CDR3 coding DNA: TGCGCCAGCAGCCAACGACGGGCCTTCAATCAGCCCCAGCATTTT. Encoded protein: CASSQRRAFNQPQHF.

The chain recombines TRBV29-1 with TRBJ1-1, with a tentative D call TRBD1 (6 bases). The CDR3 runs 16 residues. Germline lookup yields CDR1 SQVTM and CDR2 ANQGSEA. The ends were cut back, 0 bases at V and 2 bases at J, with 16 bases in the middle. The CDR3 DNA follows: TGCAGCGTTGAAGATGTGCAGGGGCCCCAAAACACTGAAGCTTTCTTT. Its protein is CSVEDVQGPQNTEAFF.

The chain couples TRBV7-9 to TRBJ2-3; 8 bases agree with TRBD1. Germline CDR1 and CDR2: SEHNR and FQNEAQ (reference sequence). Trimming at V came to 5 bases and at J to 4 bases, leaving 8 bases not matched to a gene. The CDR3 runs 15 residues. The CDR3 loop is CASSPTWDRPDTQYF. Written as DNA, the CDR3 is TGTGCCAGCAGCCCAACCTGGGACAGGCCAGATACGCAGTATTTT.

The chain's CDR3 is CASSQVAGAGSSYNEQFF. The CDR3 DNA sequence: TGCGCCAGCAGCCAAGTGGCGGGTGCTGGGAGCTCCTACAATGAGCAGTTCTTC. This chain connects TRBV4-1 to TRBJ2-1; D may be TRBD2 (5 bases). Trimming cost V 1 base and J 0 bases, with 16 bases left between them. The V gene's germline CDR1 is MGHRA and CDR2 YSYEKL. The CDR3 loop spans 18 amino acids.

V gene TRBV27 combines with J gene TRBJ2-5, with D possibly being TRBD1 or TRBD2 (5 bases each). The CDR3 has 13 residues. In germline, CDR1 is MNHEY, CDR2 SMNVEV (reference sequence). V dropped 6 bases and J dropped 2 bases, with 10 bases sitting between them. The CDR3 is CASRPGHQETQYF. CDR3 nucleotides: TGTGCCAGCAGGCCGGGGCATCAAGAGACCCAGTACTTC.

The V call is TRBV9, the J call TRBJ2-3; 9 nucleotides line up with TRBD2. The CDR3 is 15 residues long. Germline CDR1 and CDR2: SGDLS and YYNGEE. The junction had 6 bases not matched to a gene; V was cut back by 5 bases and J by 2 bases. CDR3 DNA: TGTGCCAGCAGTACGCGGGGGGGCGTCACAGATACGCAGTATTTT. Translated: CASSTRGGVTDTQYF. The variable domain in full, with the rest retrieved from reference TRBV9 and TRBJ2-3, is DSGVTQTPKHLITATGQRVTLRCSPRSGDLSVYWYQQSLDQGLQFLIQYYNGEERAKGNILERFSAQQFPDLHSELNLSSLELGDSALYFCASSTRGGVTDTQYFGPGTRLTVL.

This chain joins TRBV14 and TRBJ1-2, with D possibly being TRBD1 (6 bases). Trimming shortened V by 1 base and J by 5 bases, and 14 bases separated the two germline ends. CDR1 and CDR2 from the germline V gene are SGHDN and FVKESK. This CDR3 is 15 amino acids long. This CDR3 reads CASSQGGDIEYGYTF. The CDR3 nucleotides are TGTGCCAGCAGCCAAGGCGGGGACATCGAGTATGGCTACACCTTC.

This chain connects TRBV12-5 to TRBJ2-2; the D gene is possibly TRBD2 (6 bases). CDR1 is LGHNT and CDR2 is FRNRAP in the germline V gene. The CDR3 contains 13 residues. V was shortened by 4 bases and J by 8 bases, with 11 bases between the two germline ends. The DNA for the CDR3 is TGTGCTAGTGGTTCGTCGGGGGTAGGGGAGCTGTTTTTT. This sequence encodes CASGSSGVGELFF.

Only a few counts were recorded for this clone. The chain couples TRBV13 to TRBJ2-2, with D uncertain. The V gene lost 3 bases and the J gene lost 6 bases, with 11 bases spanning the gap. Germline V gene lookup returns CDR1 PRHDT and CDR2 FYEKMQ (reference sequence). The CDR3 sequence is 14 residues long. CDR3 DNA: TGTGCCAGCAGCTTGGGTCCTGTGGCCGGGGAGCTGTTTTTT. This sequence encodes CASSLGPVAGELFF.

V and J are TRBV13 and TRBJ2-3; D perhaps matches TRBD1 (6 bases). Between the trimmed V and J ends, which lost 2 bases and 7 bases, there was a span of 16 bases. Germline V gene sequence: CDR1 PRHDT, CDR2 FYEKMQ (reference sequence). This CDR3 is built from 15 residues. The CDR3: CASSLPELGGNTQYF. In DNA form, the CDR3 reads TGTGCCAGCAGCTTACCGGAGCTAGGGGGTAATACGCAGTATTTT.

Here the CDR3 reads CASSLLSGEDTEAFF. The CDR3 DNA follows: TGTGCCAGCAGTTTATTGTCAGGGGAGGACACTGAAGCTTTCTTT. The chain recombines TRBV27 with TRBJ1-1, with a possible D match to TRBD1 (6 bases). CDR1 and CDR2 from the germline V gene are MNHEY and SMNVEV (reference sequence). The CDR3 consists of 15 residues. V was pared by 1 base and J by 3 bases, with 12 bases between.

The chain is built from TRBV11-2 and TRBJ1-6; D gene uncertain. Germline V gives CDR1 SGHAT, CDR2 FQNNGV. The CDR3 consists of 14 residues. The V end was cut by 5 bases, the J end by 7 bases, with 12 bases between. CDR3 DNA sequence: TGTGCCAGCAGCATACGCAAACAGAATTCACCCCTCCACTTT. It encodes CASSIRKQNSPLHF.

J is TRBJ2-3 and V is TRBV4-1, with D uncertain. CDR1 and CDR2 (germline): MGHRA, YSYEKL. Between the trimmed V and J ends, which lost 0 bases and 0 bases, there was a span of 7 bases. The CDR3 has 15 amino acids. CDR3 protein: CASSQDTRSTDTQYF. The CDR3 DNA sequence: TGCGCCAGCAGCCAAGATACGCGGAGCACAGATACGCAGTATTTT.

This clone was counted between two and nine times. The chain has TRBV5-6 and TRBJ2-3; D gene ambiguous. The V end lost 0 bases, the J end lost 3 bases, and 8 bases lay between the germline ends. The CDR3 contains 14 residues. Germline assignment: CDR1 SGHDT and CDR2 YYEEEE. In nucleotides, the CDR3 is TGTGCCAGCAGCTTGGTGGGTGTAACAGATACGCAGTATTTT. Protein product: CASSLVGVTDTQYF.

The table lists this clone with a few counts. V and J are TRBV13 and TRBJ1-6; D unresolved. V was trimmed by 4 bases and J by 10 bases, leaving 14 bases between them. This CDR3 has 14 amino acids. Per the germline V gene, CDR1 is PRHDT and CDR2 is FYEKMQ (reference sequence). The CDR3 loop is CASSSRAHGSPLHF. CDR3 nucleotide sequence: TGTGCCAGCAGCTCTAGGGCGCACGGGTCACCCCTCCACTTT. Combining the CDR3 with reference TRBV13 and TRBJ1-6 gives the whole variable domain AAGVIQSPRHLIKEKRETATLKCYPIPRHDTVYWYQQGPGQDPQFLISFYEKMQSDKGSIPDRFSAQQFSDYHSELNMSSLELGDSALYFCASSSRAHGSPLHFGNGTRLTVT.

This sequence joins TRBV30 and TRBJ1-6; D ambiguous. V was cut by 0 bases and J by 9 bases, with 6 bases left in between. CDR1 is GTSNPN, CDR2 SVGIG, per germline (reference sequence). The CDR3 consists of 12 residues. This chain's CDR3 is CAWSVGISPLHF. Written as DNA, the CDR3 is TGTGCCTGGAGTGTAGGTATTTCACCCCTCCACTTT.

This clone occurred once. The CDR3 loop is CASSAGVYEQYF. In nucleotides, the CDR3 is TGTGCCAGCAGCGCAGGGGTCTACGAGCAGTACTTC. This chain links TRBV5-6 with TRBJ2-7; tentative D call: TRBD1 (6 bases). The germline CDR1 and CDR2 sequences are SGHDT and YYEEEE. Trimming pared 4 bases from V and 3 bases from J, leaving 8 bases between. The CDR3 is made up of 12 amino acids.

The CDR3 sequence is CASSPVFGYNEQFF. CDR3 nucleotides: TGCGCCAGCAGCCCGGTCTTTGGGTACAATGAGCAGTTCTTC. The genes are TRBV5-1 and TRBJ2-1; D unclear. Germline V gene sequence: CDR1 SGHRS, CDR2 YFSETQ. The CDR3 is 14 amino acids. The V end was cut by 4 bases, the J end by 4 bases, with 12 bases between.

The chain is built from TRBV13 and TRBJ1-2, with TRBD1 identical over 10 bases. CDR1 is PRHDT, CDR2 FYEKMQ, per germline (reference sequence). V shed 8 bases, J shed 8 bases, and the junction held 8 bases outside the gene matches. This CDR3 has 13 amino acids. In DNA form, the CDR3 reads TGTGCCAGCTCGGGACAGGGGCGATTGGGCTACACCTTC. Protein: CASSGQGRLGYTF.

This clone has more than one count but fewer than ten. The chain links TRBV10-3 to TRBJ2-3, with 8 bases fitting TRBD2. The V and J ends lost 4 bases and 2 bases, in that order; junction bases with no gene match: 11. The length of the CDR3 is 17 residues. Germline V gene lookup returns CDR1 ENHRY and CDR2 SYGVKD. The CDR3 spells CAISVRSGDFNTDTQYF. CDR3 in DNA: TGTGCCATCAGTGTGCGTAGCGGGGACTTCAACACAGATACGCAGTATTTT.

This rearrangement joins TRBV5-1 to TRBJ2-5; 7 bases are a match to TRBD1. This CDR3 spans 16 amino acids. Losses at the gene ends were 2 bases for V and 5 bases for J; bases not matched to a gene: 12. CDR1 SGHRS and CDR2 YFSETQ come from the germline V gene. CDR3 sequence: CASSLSPEGARETQYF. As DNA, the CDR3 is TGCGCCAGCAGCTTATCCCCTGAGGGGGCGCGGGAGACCCAGTACTTC.